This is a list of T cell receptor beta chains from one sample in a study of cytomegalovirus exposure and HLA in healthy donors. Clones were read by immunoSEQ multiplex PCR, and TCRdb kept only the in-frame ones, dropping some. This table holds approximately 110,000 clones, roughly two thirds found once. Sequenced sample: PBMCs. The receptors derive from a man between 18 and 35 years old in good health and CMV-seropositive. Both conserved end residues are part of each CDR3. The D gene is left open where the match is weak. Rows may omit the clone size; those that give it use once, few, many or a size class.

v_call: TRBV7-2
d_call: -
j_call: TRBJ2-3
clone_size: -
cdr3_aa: CASSLGQLDTQYF
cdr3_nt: TGTGCCAGCAGCTTAGGCCAACTAGATACGCAGTATTTT

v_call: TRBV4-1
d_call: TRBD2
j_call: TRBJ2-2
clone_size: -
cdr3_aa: CASSQWGGITGELFF
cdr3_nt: TGCGCCAGCAGCCAATGGGGGGGTATTACCGGGGAGCTGTTTTTT

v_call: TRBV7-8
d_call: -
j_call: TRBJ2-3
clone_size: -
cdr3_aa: CASSGSGGTDTQYF
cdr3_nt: TGTGCCAGCAGCGGGAGTGGAGGCACAGATACGCAGTATTTT

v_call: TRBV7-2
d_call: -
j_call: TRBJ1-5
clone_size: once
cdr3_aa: CASGREGLQPQHF
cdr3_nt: TGTGCCAGCGGGAGGGAGGGGCTTCAGCCCCAGCATTTT

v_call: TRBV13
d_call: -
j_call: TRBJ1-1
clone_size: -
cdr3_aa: CASSFRGYTEAFF
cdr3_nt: TGTGCCAGCAGCTTCAGAGGGTACACTGAAGCTTTCTTT

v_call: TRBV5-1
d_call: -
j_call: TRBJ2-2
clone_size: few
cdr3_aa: CASSLALDGDTGELFF
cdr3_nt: TGCGCCAGCAGCTTGGCCCTGGACGGGGACACCGGGGAGCTGTTTTTT

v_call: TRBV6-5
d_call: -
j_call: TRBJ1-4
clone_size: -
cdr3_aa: CASSYLPPSEEKLFF
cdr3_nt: TGTGCCAGCAGTTACCTACCGCCCTCGGAGGAAAAACTGTTTTTT

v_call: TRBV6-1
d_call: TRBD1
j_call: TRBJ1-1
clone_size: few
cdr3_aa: CASRSTGTGVLAFF
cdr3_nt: TGTGCCAGCAGGTCCACCGGGACAGGGGTCCTAGCTTTCTTT

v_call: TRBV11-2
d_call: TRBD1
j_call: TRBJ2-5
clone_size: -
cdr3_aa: CASRNYRGAPQETQYF
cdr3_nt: TGTGCCAGCAGGAATTACAGGGGGGCGCCCCAAGAGACCCAGTACTTC

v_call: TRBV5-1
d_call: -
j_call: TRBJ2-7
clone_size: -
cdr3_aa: CASRTDSYEQYF
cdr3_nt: TGCGCCAGCAGAACAGATTCCTACGAGCAGTACTTC

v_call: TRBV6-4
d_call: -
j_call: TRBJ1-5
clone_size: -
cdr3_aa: CASSDPEDRWNQPQHF
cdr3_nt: TGTGCCAGCAGTGACCCGGAAGACAGATGGAATCAGCCCCAGCATTTT

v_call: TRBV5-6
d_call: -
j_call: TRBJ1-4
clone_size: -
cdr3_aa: CASSLRQTATNEKLFF
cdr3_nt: TGTGCCAGCAGCTTGAGACAGACTGCAACTAATGAAAAACTGTTTTTT

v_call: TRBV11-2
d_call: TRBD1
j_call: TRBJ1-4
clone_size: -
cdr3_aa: CASSSGQAPRSNEKLFF
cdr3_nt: TGTGCCAGCAGCTCCGGACAGGCCCCCCGTTCGAACGAAAAACTGTTTTTT

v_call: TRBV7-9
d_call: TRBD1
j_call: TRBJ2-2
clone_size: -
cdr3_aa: CASSLAGGWELFF
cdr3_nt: TGTGCCAGCAGCTTAGCAGGGGGCTGGGAGCTGTTTTTT

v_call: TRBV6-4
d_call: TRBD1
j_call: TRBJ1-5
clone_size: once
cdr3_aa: CASRYDTNRGSQPQHF
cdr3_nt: TGTGCCAGCAGATACGATACTAACAGGGGGAGCCAGCCCCAGCATTTT

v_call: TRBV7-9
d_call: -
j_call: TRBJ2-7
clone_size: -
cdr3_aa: CASSLARNYEQYF
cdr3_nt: TGTGCCAGCAGCTTAGCCAGGAACTACGAGCAGTACTTC

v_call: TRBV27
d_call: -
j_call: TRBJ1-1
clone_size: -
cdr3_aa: CASSFRHRLNMNTEAFF
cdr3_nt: TGTGCCAGCAGCTTCAGGCACAGATTAAACATGAACACTGAAGCTTTCTTT

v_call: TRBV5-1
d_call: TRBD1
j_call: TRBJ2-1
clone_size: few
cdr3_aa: CASSYTGTGGLNEQFF
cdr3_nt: TGCGCCAGCAGCTATACCGGGACAGGGGGCCTGAATGAGCAGTTCTTC

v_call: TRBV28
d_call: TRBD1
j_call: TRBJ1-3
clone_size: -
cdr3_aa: CASSLQQGRGNTIYF
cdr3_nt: TGTGCCAGCAGTCTACAACAGGGGCGCGGAAACACCATATATTTT

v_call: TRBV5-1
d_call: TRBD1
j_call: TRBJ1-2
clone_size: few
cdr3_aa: CASSVEAGQGFGYTF
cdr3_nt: TGCGCCAGCAGCGTGGAGGCGGGACAGGGGTTTGGCTACACCTTC

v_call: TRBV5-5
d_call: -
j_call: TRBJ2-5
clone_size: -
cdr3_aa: CASSLKGYETQYF
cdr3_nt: TGTGCCAGCAGCTTGAAGGGGTACGAGACCCAGTACTTC

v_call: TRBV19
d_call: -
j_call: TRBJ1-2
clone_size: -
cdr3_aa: CASSMGASYGYTF
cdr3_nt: TGTGCCAGTAGTATGGGGGCGAGCTATGGCTACACCTTC

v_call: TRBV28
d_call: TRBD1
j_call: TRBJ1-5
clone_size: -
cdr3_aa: CASRQQGDQPQHF
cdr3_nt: TGTGCCAGCAGGCAACAGGGGGATCAGCCCCAGCATTTT

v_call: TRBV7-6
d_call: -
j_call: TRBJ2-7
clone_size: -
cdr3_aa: CASSLAARDSLYEQYF
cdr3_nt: TGTGCCAGCAGCTTAGCTGCGCGGGACAGCCTCTACGAGCAGTACTTC

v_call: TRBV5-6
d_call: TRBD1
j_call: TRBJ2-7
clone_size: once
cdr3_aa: CASSSGTGAREQYF
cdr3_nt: TGTGCCAGCAGCTCCGGGACAGGGGCTCGCGAGCAGTACTTC

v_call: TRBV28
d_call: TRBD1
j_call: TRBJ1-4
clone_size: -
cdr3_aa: CASSPGQGREKLFF
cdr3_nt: TGTGCCAGCAGTCCCGGACAGGGAAGAGAAAAACTGTTTTTT

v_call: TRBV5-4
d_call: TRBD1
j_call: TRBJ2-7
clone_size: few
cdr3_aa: CASSLGVTGGYEQYF
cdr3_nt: TGTGCCAGCAGCTTGGGTGTGACAGGGGGCTACGAGCAGTACTTC

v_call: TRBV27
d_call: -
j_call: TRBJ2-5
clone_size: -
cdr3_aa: CASSTFRGQETQYF
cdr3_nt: TGTGCCAGCAGTACTTTCCGGGGACAAGAGACCCAGTACTTC

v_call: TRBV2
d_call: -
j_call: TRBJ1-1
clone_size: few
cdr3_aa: CASTAGVNTEAFF
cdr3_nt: TGTGCCAGCACCGCTGGAGTGAACACTGAAGCTTTCTTT

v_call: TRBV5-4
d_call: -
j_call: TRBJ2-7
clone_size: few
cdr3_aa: CASSLYGTYEQYF
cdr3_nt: TGTGCCAGCAGCTTATACGGGACCTACGAGCAGTACTTC

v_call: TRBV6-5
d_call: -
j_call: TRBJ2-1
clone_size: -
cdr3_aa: CASSYSRVHEQFF
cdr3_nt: TGTGCCAGCAGTTACTCCAGGGTACATGAGCAGTTCTTC

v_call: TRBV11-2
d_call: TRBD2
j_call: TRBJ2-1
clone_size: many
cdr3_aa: CASSLLASGGEQFF
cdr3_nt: TGTGCCAGCAGCTTACTGGCTAGCGGGGGAGAGCAGTTCTTC

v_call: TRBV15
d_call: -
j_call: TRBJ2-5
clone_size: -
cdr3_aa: CATEPLRPETQYF
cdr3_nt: TGTGCCACCGAGCCGTTGCGGCCAGAGACCCAGTACTTC

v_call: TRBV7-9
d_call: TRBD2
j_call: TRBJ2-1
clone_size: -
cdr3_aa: CASSLTVKRGRYNEQFF
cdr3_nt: TGTGCCAGCAGCTTAACGGTTAAGCGGGGGAGGTACAATGAGCAGTTCTTC

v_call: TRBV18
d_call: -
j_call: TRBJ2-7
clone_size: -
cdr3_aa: CASSPRQASREQYF
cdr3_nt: TGTGCCAGCTCACCCAGACAGGCTAGCCGCGAGCAGTACTTC

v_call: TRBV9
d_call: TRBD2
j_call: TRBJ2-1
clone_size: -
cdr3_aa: CASSSGGGGLDEQFF
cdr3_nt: TGTGCCAGCAGCTCGGGGGGCGGGGGGTTAGATGAGCAGTTCTTC

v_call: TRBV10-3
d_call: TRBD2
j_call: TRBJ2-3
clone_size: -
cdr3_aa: CAISERGTTDTQYF
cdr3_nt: TGTGCCATCAGCGAGCGGGGTACAACAGATACGCAGTATTTT

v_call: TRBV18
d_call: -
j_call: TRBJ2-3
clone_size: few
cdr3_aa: CASSPYTDTQYF
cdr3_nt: TGTGCCAGCTCCCCCTACACAGATACGCAGTATTTT

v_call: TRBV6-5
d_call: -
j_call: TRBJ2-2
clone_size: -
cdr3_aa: CASIPGGVNTGELFF
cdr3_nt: TGTGCCAGCATCCCGGGGGGCGTGAACACCGGGGAGCTGTTTTTT

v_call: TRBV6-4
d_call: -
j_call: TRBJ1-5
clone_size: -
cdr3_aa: CASSLDRKNHSNQPQHF
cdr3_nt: TGTGCCAGCAGCCTGGACAGAAAAAACCATAGCAATCAGCCCCAGCATTTT

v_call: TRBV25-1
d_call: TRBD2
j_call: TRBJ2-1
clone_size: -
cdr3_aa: CASSLAGDNNEQFF
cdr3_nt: TGTGCCAGCAGTCTAGCGGGGGATAACAATGAGCAGTTCTTC

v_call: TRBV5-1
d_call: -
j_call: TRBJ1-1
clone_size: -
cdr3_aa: CASSLGGPNTEAFF
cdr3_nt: TGCGCCAGCAGCTTAGGCGGGCCCAACACTGAAGCTTTCTTT

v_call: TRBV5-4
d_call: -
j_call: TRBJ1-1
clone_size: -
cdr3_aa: CASSKTGMNTEAFF
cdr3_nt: TGTGCCAGCAGTAAAACAGGGATGAACACTGAAGCTTTCTTT

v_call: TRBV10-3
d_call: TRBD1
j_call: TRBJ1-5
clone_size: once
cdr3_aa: CASSGQGLSQPQHF
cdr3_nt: TGTGCCAGTTCGGGACAGGGTTTGAGTCAGCCCCAGCATTTT

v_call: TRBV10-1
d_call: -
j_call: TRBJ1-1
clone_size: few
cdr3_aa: CASRANLNTEAFF
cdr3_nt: TGCGCCAGCAGAGCCAACTTGAACACTGAAGCTTTCTTT